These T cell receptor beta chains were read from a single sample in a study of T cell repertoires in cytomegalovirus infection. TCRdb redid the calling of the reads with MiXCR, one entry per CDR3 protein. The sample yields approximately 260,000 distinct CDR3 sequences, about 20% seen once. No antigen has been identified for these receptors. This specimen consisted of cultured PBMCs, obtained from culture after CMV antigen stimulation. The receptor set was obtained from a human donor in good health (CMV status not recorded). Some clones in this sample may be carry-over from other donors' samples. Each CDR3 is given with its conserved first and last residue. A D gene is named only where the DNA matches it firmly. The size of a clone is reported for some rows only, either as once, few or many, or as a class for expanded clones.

DNA: TGTGCCAGCAGTTTACACCAAGAGACCCAGTACTTC
CDR3: CASSLHQETQYF
D: NA
size: many
V: TRBV12-3/TRBV12-4
J: TRBJ2-5

DNA: TGTGCCAGCAGTCGGCGGACAGGGTTTGATGAAAAACTGTTTTTT
CDR3: CASSRRTGFDEKLFF
D: TRBD1
size: NA
V: TRBV7-2
J: TRBJ1-4

DNA: TGTGCCAGCAGCTTAGGAGTTATCCTAGCGGGAGAAGGAGGGAAGACCGGGGAGCTGTTTTTT
CDR3: CASSLGVILAGEGGKTGELFF
D: TRBD2
size: NA
V: TRBV11-1
J: TRBJ2-2

DNA: TGTGCCAGCAGCCGAAAAGGGGGGTACCAAGAGACCCAGTACTTC
CDR3: CASSRKGGYQETQYF
D: NA
size: many
V: TRBV7-6
J: TRBJ2-5

DNA: TGTGCCAGCAGCCAAGATAGAGGGCGGCAGCATTTT
CDR3: CASSQDRGRQHF
D: NA
size: few
V: TRBV4-2
J: TRBJ1-5

DNA: TGTGCCAGCAGCTCCCACAGACAGGGAGAGGACGGCTACACCTTC
CDR3: CASSSHRQGEDGYTF
D: TRBD1
size: many
V: TRBV7-2
J: TRBJ1-2

DNA: TGTGCCAGCAGTGAAGTACTCGGGAGTTATGATACGCAGTATTTT
CDR3: CASSEVLGSYDTQYF
D: NA
size: NA
V: TRBV6-1
J: TRBJ2-3

DNA: TGTGCCAGCAGTGCCACCCACGGGGCTAACCCCACAGATACGCAGTATTTT
CDR3: CASSATHGANPTDTQYF
D: NA
size: NA
V: TRBV7-3
J: TRBJ2-3

DNA: TGTGCCTGGAGGGGATCGAGAGGCTACACCTTC
CDR3: CAWRGSRGYTF
D: NA
size: few
V: TRBV30
J: TRBJ1-2

DNA: TGCGCCAGCAGCTTGGAGTGGGGGGCTGGAAACACCATATATTTT
CDR3: CASSLEWGAGNTIYF
D: NA
size: NA
V: TRBV5-1
J: TRBJ1-3

DNA: TGCGCCAGCAGCCAAGTCGCTAATCAGCCCCAGCATTTT
CDR3: CASSQVANQPQHF
D: NA
size: few
V: TRBV4-1
J: TRBJ1-5

DNA: TGTGCCAGTAGCGGGAGTATTTTAGATACGCAGTATTTT
CDR3: CASSGSILDTQYF
D: NA
size: NA
V: TRBV19
J: TRBJ2-3

DNA: TGTGCCAGCAGTCCAAGACTAGCGGGAGCGGATTACAATGAGCAGTTCTTC
CDR3: CASSPRLAGADYNEQFF
D: TRBD2
size: NA
V: TRBV27
J: TRBJ2-1

DNA: TGTGCCACCAGCACCGGGACTAGCGGGAACCAAGAGACCCAGTACTTC
CDR3: CATSTGTSGNQETQYF
D: TRBD2
size: NA
V: TRBV15
J: TRBJ2-5

DNA: TGTGCCATCAGTGAACCGGGACTGGGGGACCTCAATGAGCAGTTCTTC
CDR3: CAISEPGLGDLNEQFF
D: NA
size: NA
V: TRBV10-3
J: TRBJ2-1

DNA: TGTGCCAGCAGCCAAGATCTGGGGGGGACCGGTTACACTGAAGCTTTCTTT
CDR3: CASSQDLGGTGYTEAFF
D: NA
size: many
V: TRBV4-2
J: TRBJ1-1

DNA: TGCAGAGAATCCGACAGACCAAATTCACCCCTCCACTTT
CDR3: CRESDRPNSPLHF
D: NA
size: few
V: TRBV20-1
J: TRBJ1-6

DNA: TGTGCCAGTAGTATAGTAGCGGGAGAGACCCAGTACTTC
CDR3: CASSIVAGETQYF
D: TRBD2
size: many
V: TRBV19
J: TRBJ2-5

DNA: TGCAGTGCTCCGGGCCGGGCTGGTGGAGATACGCAGTATTTT
CDR3: CSAPGRAGGDTQYF
D: NA
size: many
V: TRBV20-1
J: TRBJ2-3

DNA: TGTGCCAGCAGCTGGACTAGCGGGAGGGCCTATAGGAATGAGCAGTTCTTC
CDR3: CASSWTSGRAYRNEQFF
D: TRBD2
size: few
V: TRBV7-6
J: TRBJ2-1

DNA: TGTGCCAGTAGTGACATCGATTCTTCACCCCTCCACTTT
CDR3: CASSDIDSSPLHF
D: NA
size: many
V: TRBV19
J: TRBJ1-6

DNA: TGCGCCAGCAGCCACAACCGGGACTCGGCCTACAATGAGCAGTTCTTC
CDR3: CASSHNRDSAYNEQFF
D: NA
size: many
V: TRBV4-3
J: TRBJ2-1

DNA: TGTGCCAGTAGTATAGACAGAGACATGAACACTGAAGCTTTCTTT
CDR3: CASSIDRDMNTEAFF
D: NA
size: NA
V: TRBV19
J: TRBJ1-1

DNA: TGTGCCAGCAGTTCCACAGGGATGATTTCTGAAGCTTTCTTT
CDR3: CASSSTGMISEAFF
D: NA
size: few
V: TRBV12-3/TRBV12-4
J: TRBJ1-1

DNA: TGTGCCAGCAGCACCGGGACTAGCGACCGCTCTGGGGCCAACGTCCTGACTTTC
CDR3: CASSTGTSDRSGANVLTF
D: TRBD2
size: few
V: TRBV5-6
J: TRBJ2-6

DNA: TGCGCCAGCAGCCACGGACCCGGGGGACTAGCGGGAGCAGATACGCAGTATTTT
CDR3: CASSHGPGGLAGADTQYF
D: TRBD2
size: few
V: TRBV4-3
J: TRBJ2-3

DNA: TGTGCCAGCAGCCCAGATGCTAGCGGCTACACAGATACGCAGTATTTT
CDR3: CASSPDASGYTDTQYF
D: TRBD2
size: NA
V: TRBV4-2
J: TRBJ2-3

DNA: TGTGCCAGCTCAGGCAATAGCAGGACTGGGGCCAACGTCCTGACTTTC
CDR3: CASSGNSRTGANVLTF
D: NA
size: few
V: TRBV18
J: TRBJ2-6

DNA: TGCGCCAGCAGGGCCGGGACTAGCAACAATGAGCAGTTCTTC
CDR3: CASRAGTSNNEQFF
D: TRBD2
size: NA
V: TRBV5-1
J: TRBJ2-1

DNA: TGTGCCAGTAGTATTTCAGGGCTAGCGGGGAGATCCCGAGAGACCCAGTACTTC
CDR3: CASSISGLAGRSRETQYF
D: TRBD2
size: NA
V: TRBV19
J: TRBJ2-5

DNA: TGTGCCAGCAGCGGCATTTTCTTAGCTTTCTTT
CDR3: CASSGIFLAFF
D: NA
size: NA
V: TRBV11-2
J: TRBJ1-1

DNA: TGTGCCAGCAGCCAAGTGTTCAGTGGGAGGGGAATTAATGAGCAGTTCTTC
CDR3: CASSQVFSGRGINEQFF
D: TRBD2
size: NA
V: TRBV14
J: TRBJ2-1

DNA: TGTGCCAGCAGCCGGACAGGGGTTGGGAACACTGAAGCTTTCTTT
CDR3: CASSRTGVGNTEAFF
D: TRBD1
size: few
V: TRBV5-4
J: TRBJ1-1

DNA: TGTGCCAGCAGTTCCTCTAGGGAGCAGTTCTTC
CDR3: CASSSSREQFF
D: NA
size: many
V: TRBV25-1
J: TRBJ2-1

DNA: TGTGCCAGCACCCCCGGACTAACTTCCTACGAGCAGTACTTC
CDR3: CASTPGLTSYEQYF
D: NA
size: many
V: TRBV12-3/TRBV12-4
J: TRBJ2-7

DNA: TGTGCCAGCACCACCGGACACCTCAAAACCTACGAGCAGTACTTC
CDR3: CASTTGHLKTYEQYF
D: NA
size: few
V: TRBV7-9
J: TRBJ2-7

DNA: TGTGCCAGCAGCCTCGTTGGAGGGAATTCACCCCTCCACTTT
CDR3: CASSLVGGNSPLHF
D: NA
size: few
V: TRBV7-2
J: TRBJ1-6

DNA: TGTGCCAGCAGCTTCGGCAGAGGTGCAGATACGCAGTATTTT
CDR3: CASSFGRGADTQYF
D: NA
size: NA
V: TRBV5-4
J: TRBJ2-3

DNA: TGTGCCAGCTCGGACCAACAGGGGAAAGCTTTCTTT
CDR3: CASSDQQGKAFF
D: TRBD1
size: many
V: TRBV18
J: TRBJ1-1

DNA: TGTGCCAGCAGCCTCCGCGGCGGACAGGGGGCCTATGGCTACACCTTC
CDR3: CASSLRGGQGAYGYTF
D: TRBD1
size: NA
V: TRBV14
J: TRBJ1-2

DNA: TGCAGCCACCAAACTAGCGGGACCTACAATGAGCAGTTCTTC
CDR3: CSHQTSGTYNEQFF
D: TRBD2
size: many
V: TRBV20-1
J: TRBJ2-1

DNA: TGTGCCAGTACTCTGGTCGGGACAGGGAAACAGCCCCAGCATTTT
CDR3: CASTLVGTGKQPQHF
D: TRBD1
size: many
V: TRBV19
J: TRBJ1-5

DNA: TGTGCCAGCAGCCCACTAATCGGGTCAGATACGCAGTATTTT
CDR3: CASSPLIGSDTQYF
D: NA
size: many
V: TRBV7-2
J: TRBJ2-3

DNA: TGTGCCATCACTCCGGACAGTCAGAACACTGAAGCTCTCTTT
CDR3: CAITPDSQNTEALF
D: NA
size: NA
V: TRBV10-3
J: TRBJ1-1

DNA: TGTGCCATCATGGGGGTTTCGTACAATGAGCAGTTCTTC
CDR3: CAIMGVSYNEQFF
D: NA
size: NA
V: TRBV10-3
J: TRBJ2-1

DNA: TGTGCCAGCAGCCGTATGTTAGGGACTAGCGGAGGAGATACGCAGTATTTT
CDR3: CASSRMLGTSGGDTQYF
D: TRBD2
size: few
V: TRBV7-6
J: TRBJ2-3

DNA: TGTGCCAGCAGCTTAAGTCCTACGAACACTGAAGCTTTCTTT
CDR3: CASSLSPTNTEAFF
D: NA
size: NA
V: TRBV7-3
J: TRBJ1-1

DNA: TGTGCCAGCAGACCAGCCGGGCTCCTAAGGACCTACGAGCAGTACTTC
CDR3: CASRPAGLLRTYEQYF
D: NA
size: NA
V: TRBV28
J: TRBJ2-7

DNA: TGTGCCAGCAGCTTAGGCCCCGCCACTGAAGCTTTCTTT
CDR3: CASSLGPATEAFF
D: NA
size: few
V: TRBV7-6
J: TRBJ1-1

DNA: TGTGCCAGCAGCGATCGAACCGGGACAGCAGTTAGCAATCAGCCCCAGCATTTT
CDR3: CASSDRTGTAVSNQPQHF
D: TRBD1
size: few
V: TRBV6-2/TRBV6-3
J: TRBJ1-5

DNA: TGTGCCAGCAGTCCGGGAGTACGGGAGCAGTACTTC
CDR3: CASSPGVREQYF
D: NA
size: few
V: TRBV28
J: TRBJ2-7